Presented here are 11 T cell receptor beta chains from one specimen sequenced in a study of PD-L1 blockade in urothelial cancer. Produced via immunoSEQ multiplex PCR; TCRdb's table is partial and in-frame only. The table shows under 50,000 clones, with approximately 90% occurring only once. Time point denoted: pretreatment peripheral blood. The sequences come from PBMCs, collected around atezolizumab (anti-PD-L1) treatment. The receptor set was obtained from a woman aged 60 to 75 with urothelial cancer.

This clone showed up just once. The chain has TRBV7-2 and TRBJ2-5, with TRBD2 identical over 8 bases. The CDR3 has 13 amino acids. Germline lookup yields CDR1 SGHTA and CDR2 FQGNSA. V dropped 7 bases and J dropped 1; count of bases not matched to a gene: 2. In nucleotides, the CDR3 is TGTGCCAGCAAGCGGGGGCTCCAAGAGACCCAGTACTTC. This translates into CASKRGLQETQYF.

The rearrangement uses TRBV28 and TRBJ2-7, with D perhaps TRBD2 (5 bases). The germline V gene has CDR1 MDHEN and CDR2 SYDVKM. Trimming left V 3 bases short and J 8 bases short, with 14 bases between. The CDR3 has 13 amino acids. The CDR3: CASSFFGERKQYF. The DNA of the CDR3 is TGTGCCAGCAGTTTTTTTGGGGAGCGTAAGCAGTACTTC. The full variable domain, its missing parts supplied by reference TRBV28 and TRBJ2-7, is DVKVTQSSRYLVKRTGEKVFLECVQDMDHENMFWYRQDPGLGLRLIYFSYDVKMKEKGDIPEGYSVSREKKERFSLILESASTNQTSMYLCASSFFGERKQYFGPGTRLTVT.

V gene TRBV19 combines with J gene TRBJ1-2; unclear D gene. The CDR3 has 17 residues. Trimming shortened V by 1 base and J by 10 bases, and 25 bases separated the two germline ends. Germline assignment: CDR1 LNHDA and CDR2 SQIVND (reference sequence). This chain's CDR3 is CASSIVLLTGNTRDYTF. CDR3 coding DNA: TGTGCCAGTAGTATAGTCCTACTTACCGGGAACACTCGTGACTACACCTTC.

The chain employs TRBV7-8 and TRBJ2-7; D remains ambiguous. Germline CDR1 is SGHVS and CDR2 is FQNEAQ. There are 12 residues in the CDR3. The V and J ends lost 5 bases and 1 base respectively, with 6 bases between them. The CDR3 sequence is CASSPRSYEQYF. The CDR3 nucleotides are TGTGCCAGCAGCCCGAGGTCCTACGAGCAGTACTTC.

This clone was detected a few times. V is TRBV6-1 and J is TRBJ2-1; D unclear. In germline, CDR1 is MNHNS, CDR2 SASEGT. The CDR3 extends over 14 amino acids. V was trimmed by 5 bases and J by 4 bases, leaving 12 bases between them. DNA for the CDR3: TGTGCCAGCAGTATGTCAGGTGGTTACAATGAGCAGTTCTTC. Residues: CASSMSGGYNEQFF.

CDR3 sequence reads: CSAEGTRGYEQYF. CDR3 bases: TGCAGCGCGGAGGGGACTAGAGGGTACGAGCAGTACTTC. The J gene is TRBJ2-7, the V gene TRBV29-1; 8 bases line up with TRBD2. The ends lost 7 bases at V and 4 bases at J; junction bases unmatched: 9. This CDR3 region has 13 residues. Germline V gene data show CDR1 as SQVTM and CDR2 as ANQGSEA.

The chain links TRBV7-3 to TRBJ2-3, with D maybe TRBD1 (5 bases). This CDR3 has 12 amino acids. The V and J ends lost 3 bases and 9 bases respectively, with 10 bases between them. Germline values: CDR1 SGHTA, CDR2 FQGTGA. CDR3 residues: CASSFLAGTQYF. CDR3 DNA: TGTGCCAGCAGCTTCCTGGCAGGGACGCAGTATTTT.

The chain uses TRBV18 and TRBJ2-7; D might be TRBD1 (6 bases). The CDR3 is made up of 15 amino acids. Looked up from germline, CDR1 is KGHSH and CDR2 is LQKENI. Trimming removed 2 bases at V and 0 bases at J, with 11 bases between. DNA of the CDR3: TGTGCCAGCTCACCAGTCGGACAGAGCTCCTACGAGCAGTACTTC. Translation gives CASSPVGQSSYEQYF.

The chain uses TRBV10-2 and TRBJ2-7; 12 nucleotides align to TRBD2. Per the germline V gene, CDR1 is WSHSY and CDR2 is SAAADI. CDR3 size: 15 residues. Losses at the gene ends were 6 bases for V and 2 bases for J; bases not matched to a gene: 5. CDR3 amino acids: CASSPGLAGTYEQYF. DNA of the CDR3: TGCGCCAGCAGCCCAGGACTAGCGGGGACCTACGAGCAGTACTTC.

The chain couples TRBV11-1 to TRBJ1-1; D not resolved. Between the trimmed V and J ends, which lost 5 bases and 0 bases, there was a span of 10 bases. The CDR3 covers 14 residues. Germline-derived CDR1 and CDR2 are SGHAT and FQDESV (reference sequence). CDR3 in DNA: TGTGCCAGCAGCCTGATGCAGTTGAACACTGAAGCTTTCTTT. It is translated as CASSLMQLNTEAFF.

V usage is TRBV7-9 and J usage is TRBJ1-1, with TRBD1 matching 10 bases. Looked up from germline, CDR1 is SEHNR and CDR2 is FQNEAQ (reference sequence). CDR3 length equals 14 residues. Germline trimming cut 6 bases from V and 4 bases from J; bases unmatched to any gene: 5. CDR3 coding DNA: TGTGCCAGCAGTCGACAGGGGGCTGTCACTGAAGCTTTCTTT. Translated: CASSRQGAVTEAFF.